These 28 T cell receptor beta chains originate from one sample sequenced in a study of T cells after yellow fever vaccination. A single record per CDR3 protein comes from TCRdb applying MiXCR to the 5' RACE reads. The table has 100,000 to 150,000 distinct CDR3 sequences, 6.5% to 8% seen once. Source: CD4+ T cells sorted from PBMCs, taken more than 8 days after the first yellow fever vaccination. These receptors were collected from a man between 18 and 35 years old who received the YFV17D yellow fever vaccine.

This chain uses TRBV19 with TRBJ1-2; weak D call: TRBD1 (6 bases). The V end was cut by 10 bases, the J end by 6 bases, with 21 bases between. Germline V CDR1 and CDR2: LNHDA, SQIVND (reference sequence). The length of the CDR3 is 14 residues. Here the CDR3 reads CAKPGGHHYDGYTF. The DNA of the CDR3 is TGTGCCAAGCCTGGGGGCCACCACTACGATGGCTACACCTTC.

This clonotype has at least ten counts. The chain links TRBV27 to TRBJ1-2, with TRBD1 matching over 10 bases. CDR3 length equals 15 residues. With 4 bases clipped from V and 4 bases from J, the junction kept 6 bases outside the gene matches. The germline V gene encodes CDR1 MNHEY and CDR2 SMNVEV (reference sequence). In DNA, the CDR3 is TGTGCCAGCAGTTCCTCGACAGGGGGCAGCTATGGCTACACCTTC. Protein: CASSSSTGGSYGYTF.

This clonotype occurred many times. The chain employs TRBV20-1 and TRBJ2-2; D remains unclear. With 5 bases removed from V and 0 bases from J, the gap between germline ends came to 7 bases. Germline V CDR1 and CDR2: DFQATT, SNEGSKA (reference sequence). CDR3 length: 13 residues. The CDR3 region has the DNA TGCAGTGCTCCTCAGCCGAACACCGGGGAGCTGTTTTTT. It is translated as CSAPQPNTGELFF.

This clonotype was found many times. V and J are TRBV5-8 and TRBJ1-3; D remains ambiguous. The germline V gene has CDR1 SGHTS and CDR2 YDEGEE. V lost 0 bases to trimming and J lost 0 bases, with 10 bases between them. The CDR3 loop spans 16 amino acids. DNA for the CDR3: TGTGCCAGCAGCTTGGAGGTCTTGAGCTCTGGAAACACCATATATTTT. It codes for CASSLEVLSSGNTIYF. Looking up the rest from reference TRBV5-8 and TRBJ1-3 gives the full variable domain: EAGVTQSPTHLIKTRGQQATLRCSPISGHTSVYWYQQALGLGLQFLLWYDEGEERNRGNFPPRFSGRQFPNYSSELNVNALELEDSALYLCASSLEVLSSGNTIYFGEGSWLTVV.

This clonotype showed up many times. The chain recombines TRBV5-1 with TRBJ1-1; no reliable D call. Trimming took off 1 base at V and 1 base at J, with 5 bases between the two ends. This CDR3 has 13 amino acids. CDR1 is SGHRS, CDR2 YFSETQ, per germline. CDR3 residues: CASSLRRNTEAFF. The CDR3 DNA reads as TGCGCCAGCAGCTTGAGGAGGAACACTGAAGCTTTCTTT. The whole variable domain, filled in from reference TRBV5-1 and TRBJ1-1, reads KAGVTQTPRYLIKTRGQQVTLSCSPISGHRSVSWYQQTPGQGLQFLFEYFSETQRNKGNFPGRFSGRQFSNSRSEMNVSTLELGDSALYLCASSLRRNTEAFFGQGTRLTVV.

There are many counts of this clonotype. The chain carries TRBV4-3 and TRBJ2-7; 12 bases fit TRBD1. J gave up 3 bases and V 1 base, and 7 bases lay outside the gene matches. CDR3 length: 17 residues. Looked up from germline, CDR1 is LGHNA and CDR2 is YSLEER. CDR3: CASSQGHRDRGLYEQYV. CDR3 coding DNA: TGCGCCAGCAGCCAAGGCCACCGGGACAGGGGGCTCTACGAGCAGTACGTC.

This clonotype was seen repeatedly, ten times or more. The rearrangement joins TRBV7-2 to TRBJ2-2; the D gene is possibly TRBD2 (6 bases). Trimming cost V 5 bases and J 4 bases, with 8 bases left between them. The germline CDR1 and CDR2 sequences are SGHTA and FQGNSA. The CDR3 length is 13 residues. CDR3: CASSPGVTGELFF. The CDR3 nucleotides are TGTGCCAGCAGCCCGGGAGTCACCGGGGAGCTGTTTTTT.

This clonotype was observed at least ten times. The V gene is TRBV7-6, the J gene TRBJ2-7; TRBD2 is a possible D gene (6 bases). Deletions cut 2 bases from V and 1 base from J, with 12 bases between. This CDR3 region has 15 residues. Germline CDR1 and CDR2: SGHVS and FNYEAQ. The CDR3 DNA reads as TGTGCCAGCAGCTTATGGGGAGGCAGTTCCTACGAGCAGTACTTC. Its protein product is CASSLWGGSSYEQYF.

The chain couples TRBV10-3 to TRBJ1-1, with D perhaps matching TRBD1 (5 bases). V gave up 6 bases and J gave up 3 bases, with 20 bases separating them. Germline CDR1 ENHRY, CDR2 SYGVKD. This CDR3 is 16 amino acids long. The CDR3 nucleotides are TGTGCCATCAGAGGCGGGGGAAAATACATGCACACTGAAGCTTTCTTT. As protein: CAIRGGGKYMHTEAFF.

The table lists this clonotype with many counts. The rearrangement joins TRBV5-5 to TRBJ2-1, with D possibly being TRBD1 or TRBD2 (5 bases each). The germline CDR1 and CDR2 sequences are SGHKS and YYEKEE (reference sequence). The CDR3 consists of 15 residues. V was shortened by 3 bases and J by 2 bases, with 12 bases between the two germline ends. CDR3 loop: CASSWSGQPYNEQFF. For the CDR3, the DNA is TGTGCCAGCAGCTGGTCGGGGCAACCCTACAATGAGCAGTTCTTC.

This clonotype appeared many times. The chain is built from TRBV10-3 and TRBJ1-2; D call uncertain. The CDR3 extends over 15 amino acids. Trimming cost V 0 bases and J 8 bases, with 16 bases left between them. Germline CDR1 is ENHRY and CDR2 is SYGVKD. CDR3 sequence reads: CAISESYSDGVGYTF. The CDR3 DNA reads TGTGCCATCAGTGAGTCTTATAGCGACGGGGTCGGCTACACCTTC.

At least ten counts were recorded for this clonotype. The chain couples TRBV5-1 to TRBJ1-2, with TRBD1 matching 9 bases. J was trimmed by 12 bases and V by 0 bases; bases with no gene match: 3. Germline CDR1 SGHRS, CDR2 YFSETQ. The CDR3 length is 12 residues. CDR3 nucleotides: TGCGCCAGCAGCTTGGAACAGGGGGCCGACACCTTC. Amino acids: CASSLEQGADTF.

The rearrangement joins TRBV7-3 to TRBJ2-1; D call uncertain. In germline, CDR1 is SGHTA, CDR2 FQGTGA. The V gene lost 3 bases and the J gene lost 7 bases, with 10 bases spanning the gap. The CDR3 contains 13 residues. CDR3 in amino acids: CASSFGARNEQFF. The CDR3 coding sequence is TGTGCCAGCAGCTTCGGCGCCCGTAATGAGCAGTTCTTC. The full variable domain, its missing parts supplied by reference TRBV7-3 and TRBJ2-1, is GAGVSQTPSNKVTEKGKYVELRCDPISGHTALYWYRQSLGQGPEFLIYFQGTGAADDSGLPNDRFFAVRPEGSVSTLKIQRTERGDSAVYLCASSFGARNEQFFGPGTRLTVL.

This clonotype was seen at least ten times. The V call is TRBV7-2, the J call TRBJ2-5, with D uncertain. This CDR3 has 12 amino acids. The ends were cut back, 3 bases at V and 4 bases at J, with 6 bases in the middle. Germline V lookup: CDR1 SGHTA, CDR2 FQGNSA. CDR3 DNA: TGTGCCAGCAGCTTGGCCAGAGAGACCCAGTACTTC. This translates into CASSLARETQYF.

This clonotype has ten or more counts. This sequence joins TRBV5-1 and TRBJ2-3; TRBD1 or TRBD2 may be the D gene (5 bases each). This CDR3 region has 13 residues. Trimming left V 6 bases short and J 2 bases short, with 10 bases between. Germline CDR1 is SGHRS and CDR2 is YFSETQ. CDR3 loop: CASTRDDTDTQYF. CDR3 nucleotides: TGCGCCAGCACACGGGACGACACAGATACGCAGTATTTT.

Only a few counts were recorded for this clonotype. V and J are TRBV6-4 and TRBJ2-6; D gene unclear. The germline CDR1 and CDR2 sequences are MRHNA and SNTAGT. This CDR3 has 15 residues. The germline V and J ends were trimmed by 4 bases and 1 base, with 8 bases remaining between them. CDR3 in DNA: TGTGCCAGCAGTGTAGAACCATCTGGGGCCAACGTCCTGACTTTC. This gives the protein CASSVEPSGANVLTF.

This clonotype was counted ten times or more. DNA for the CDR3: TGTGCCAGCAGCTTACTCGGGGGGGCGCGGGATACGCAGTATTTT. The encoded protein is CASSLLGGARDTQYF. This sequence joins TRBV7-8 and TRBJ2-3, with TRBD2 identical over 8 bases. The junction had 7 bases not matched to a gene; V was cut back by 2 bases and J by 6 bases. The germline gives CDR1 SGHVS, CDR2 FQNEAQ. The CDR3 is made up of 15 amino acids.

This clonotype was seen at least ten times. This chain connects TRBV7-9 to TRBJ2-2; TRBD1 matches at 9 bases. The CDR3 has 14 amino acids. The trim removed 4 bases at V and 6 bases at J, leaving 3 bases unmatched. CDR1 and CDR2 (germline): SEHNR, FQNEAQ (reference sequence). CDR3 sequence (DNA): TGTGCCAGCAGCTCCGGACAGGGGCCCGGGGAGCTGTTTTTT. Amino acids: CASSSGQGPGELFF.

This clonotype was seen at least ten times. The chain has TRBV5-1 and TRBJ1-5; D call uncertain. Germline V CDR1 and CDR2: SGHRS, YFSETQ. Trimming pared 0 bases from V and 2 bases from J, leaving 6 bases between. The CDR3 has 14 amino acids. The CDR3 spells CASSLDLGNQPQHF. The CDR3 bases are TGCGCCAGCAGCTTGGACCTTGGCAATCAGCCCCAGCATTTT. The whole variable domain, filled in from reference TRBV5-1 and TRBJ1-5, reads KAGVTQTPRYLIKTRGQQVTLSCSPISGHRSVSWYQQTPGQGLQFLFEYFSETQRNKGNFPGRFSGRQFSNSRSEMNVSTLELGDSALYLCASSLDLGNQPQHFGDGTRLSIL.

This clonotype has ten or more counts. The genes are TRBV7-2 and TRBJ2-3, with TRBD1 matching 7 bases. Unmatched junction bases numbered 2, after V lost 4 bases and J lost 4 bases. CDR1 is SGHTA and CDR2 is FQGNSA in the germline V gene. The CDR3 sequence is 13 residues long. The CDR3: CASSSQGADTQYF. CDR3 bases: TGTGCCAGCAGCTCCCAGGGGGCAGATACGCAGTATTTT.

This clonotype has at least ten counts. This chain joins TRBV5-1 and TRBJ2-1; 12 nucleotides align to TRBD1. CDR1 is SGHRS, CDR2 YFSETQ, per germline. V was pared by 4 bases and J by 6 bases, with 11 bases of the junction left unmatched. This CDR3 is 17 amino acids long. The CDR3 protein is CASSPRGTGGHSNEQFF. CDR3 in DNA: TGCGCCAGCAGCCCTAGGGGGACAGGGGGCCACTCCAATGAGCAGTTCTTC.

This chain joins TRBV12-2 and TRBJ2-5. TRBV12-2 is a pseudogene segment. The CDR3 length is 16 residues. CDR3 region: CASRLSCRGVQETQYF. DNA of the CDR3: TGTGCAAGTCGCTTAAGTTGTCGGGGGGTCCAAGAGACCCAGTACTTC.

This clonotype was recorded at least ten times. The genes are TRBV18 and TRBJ2-5, with D possibly being TRBD1 (6 bases). The CDR3 consists of 13 residues. In germline, CDR1 is KGHSH, CDR2 LQKENI. V shed 4 bases and J shed 4 bases, with 10 bases lying between them. CDR3 sequence: CASSRDRLETQYF. The CDR3 DNA reads as TGTGCCAGCTCACGTGACAGGCTAGAGACCCAGTACTTC.

This chain joins TRBV29-1 and TRBJ2-5; weak D call: TRBD2 (5 bases). V was pared by 0 bases and J by 7 bases, with 18 bases between. CDR1 and CDR2 (germline): SQVTM, ANQGSEA. The length of the CDR3 is 15 residues. The CDR3 coding sequence is TGCAGCGTTGAAGATAGGGCGGGCCTCGGGTGGACCCAGTACTTC. This translates into CSVEDRAGLGWTQYF.

This clonotype was seen a handful of times. The chain links TRBV5-1 to TRBJ2-3; 9 positions agree with TRBD2. The CDR3 loop spans 14 amino acids. Losses at the gene ends were 4 bases for V and 5 bases for J; bases not matched to a gene: 5. Germline loops: CDR1 SGHRS, CDR2 YFSETQ. The chain's CDR3 is CASSRSGGQDTQYF. CDR3 bases: TGCGCCAGCAGCCGCAGCGGGGGGCAAGATACGCAGTATTTT.

This clonotype was observed many times. The chain links TRBV7-2 to TRBJ1-2; TRBD1 might be the D (6 bases). From germline, CDR1 is SGHTA and CDR2 FQGNSA. The CDR3 extends over 14 amino acids. Trimming pared 4 bases from V and 5 bases from J, leaving 14 bases between. CDR3 amino acids: CASSSRTAYYGYTF. CDR3 DNA sequence: TGTGCCAGCAGCTCCCGGACAGCCTATTATGGCTACACCTTC.

This clonotype was counted many times. The rearrangement links TRBV7-2 to TRBJ2-5, with D unresolved. From germline, CDR1 is SGHTA and CDR2 FQGNSA. V dropped 5 bases and J dropped 4 bases, with 8 bases sitting between them. The CDR3 is made up of 12 amino acids. CDR3 in DNA: TGTGCCAGCAGCAAGAGTAGAGAGACCCAGTACTTC. It specifies CASSKSRETQYF.

This clonotype was observed at least ten times. The chain couples TRBV27 to TRBJ1-1; D unclear. The CDR3 length is 15 residues. Looked up from germline, CDR1 is MNHEY and CDR2 is SMNVEV (reference sequence). Trimming stripped 8 bases from V and 0 bases from J, with 16 bases between. In nucleotides, the CDR3 is TGTGCCAGCTTTGACTCAGCCCTCATGAACACTGAAGCTTTCTTT. This sequence encodes CASFDSALMNTEAFF.